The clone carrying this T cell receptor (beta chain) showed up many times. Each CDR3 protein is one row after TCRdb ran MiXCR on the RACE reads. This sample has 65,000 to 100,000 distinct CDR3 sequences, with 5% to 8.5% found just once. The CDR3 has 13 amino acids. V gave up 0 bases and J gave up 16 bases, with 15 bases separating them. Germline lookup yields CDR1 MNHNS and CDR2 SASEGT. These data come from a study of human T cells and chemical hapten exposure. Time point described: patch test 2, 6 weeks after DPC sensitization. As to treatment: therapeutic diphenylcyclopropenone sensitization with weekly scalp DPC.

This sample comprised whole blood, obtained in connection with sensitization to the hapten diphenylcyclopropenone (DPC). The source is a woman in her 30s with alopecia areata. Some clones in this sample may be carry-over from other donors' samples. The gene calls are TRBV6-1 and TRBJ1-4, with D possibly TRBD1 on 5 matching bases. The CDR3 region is CASSEAASGKGFF. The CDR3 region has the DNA TGTGCCAGCAGTGAAGCCGCTTCAGGGAAGGGGTTTTTT.